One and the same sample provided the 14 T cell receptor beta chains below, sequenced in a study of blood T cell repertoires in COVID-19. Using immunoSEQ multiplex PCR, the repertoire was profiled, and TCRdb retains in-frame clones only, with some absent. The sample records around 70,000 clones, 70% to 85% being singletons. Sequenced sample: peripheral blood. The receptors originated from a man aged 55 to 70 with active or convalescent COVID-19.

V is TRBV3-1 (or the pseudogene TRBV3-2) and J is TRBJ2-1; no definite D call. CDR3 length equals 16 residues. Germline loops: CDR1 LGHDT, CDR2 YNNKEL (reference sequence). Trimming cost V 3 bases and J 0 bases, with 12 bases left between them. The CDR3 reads CASSHNALSSYNEQFF. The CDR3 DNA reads TGTGCCAGCAGCCATAACGCCTTGAGCTCCTACAATGAGCAGTTCTTC.

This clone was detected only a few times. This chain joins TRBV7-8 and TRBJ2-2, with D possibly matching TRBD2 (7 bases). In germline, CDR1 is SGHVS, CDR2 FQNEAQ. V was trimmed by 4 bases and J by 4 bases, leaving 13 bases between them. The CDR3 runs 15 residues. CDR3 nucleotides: TGTGCCAGCAGCTCTCGGGGGGCAAGCACCGGGGAGCTGTTTTTT. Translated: CASSSRGASTGELFF.

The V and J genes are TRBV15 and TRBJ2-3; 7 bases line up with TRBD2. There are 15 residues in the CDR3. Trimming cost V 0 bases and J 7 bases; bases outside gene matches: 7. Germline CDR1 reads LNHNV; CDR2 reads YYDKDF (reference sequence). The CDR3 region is CATSRDQLAVHTQYF. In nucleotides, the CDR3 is TGTGCCACCAGCAGAGATCAGCTAGCGGTGCATACGCAGTATTTT.

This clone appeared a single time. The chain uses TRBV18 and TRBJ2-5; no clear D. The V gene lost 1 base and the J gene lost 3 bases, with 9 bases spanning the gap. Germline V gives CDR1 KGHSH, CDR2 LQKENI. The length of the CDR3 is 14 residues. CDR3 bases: TGTGCCAGCTCACCACGTTCGGGTGAAGAGACCCAGTACTTC. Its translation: CASSPRSGEETQYF.

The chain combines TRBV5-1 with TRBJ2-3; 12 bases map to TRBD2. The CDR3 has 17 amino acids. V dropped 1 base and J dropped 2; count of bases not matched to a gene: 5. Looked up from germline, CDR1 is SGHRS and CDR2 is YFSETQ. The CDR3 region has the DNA TGCGCCAGCAGCTTGTCTCCTAGCGGGGGGGCCACAGATACGCAGTATTTT. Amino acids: CASSLSPSGGATDTQYF.

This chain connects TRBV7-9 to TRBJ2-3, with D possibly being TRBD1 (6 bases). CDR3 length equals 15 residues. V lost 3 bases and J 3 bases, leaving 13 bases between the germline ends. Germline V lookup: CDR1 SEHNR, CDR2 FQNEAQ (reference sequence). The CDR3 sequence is CASSFWGQETDTQYF. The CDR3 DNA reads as TGTGCCAGCAGCTTTTGGGGGCAAGAGACAGATACGCAGTATTTT.

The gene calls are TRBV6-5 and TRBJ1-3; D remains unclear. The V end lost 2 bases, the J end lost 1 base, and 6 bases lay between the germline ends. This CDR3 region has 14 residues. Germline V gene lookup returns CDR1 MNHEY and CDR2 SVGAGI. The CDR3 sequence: CASSYAVSGNTIYF. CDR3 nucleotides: TGTGCCAGCAGTTACGCAGTATCTGGAAACACCATATATTTT.

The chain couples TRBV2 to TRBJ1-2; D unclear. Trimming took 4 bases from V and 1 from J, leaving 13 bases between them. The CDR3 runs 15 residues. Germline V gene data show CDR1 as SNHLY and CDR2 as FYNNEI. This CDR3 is CASSVSLGNNYGYTF. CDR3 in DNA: TGTGCCAGCAGTGTAAGCTTGGGCAATAACTATGGCTACACCTTC.

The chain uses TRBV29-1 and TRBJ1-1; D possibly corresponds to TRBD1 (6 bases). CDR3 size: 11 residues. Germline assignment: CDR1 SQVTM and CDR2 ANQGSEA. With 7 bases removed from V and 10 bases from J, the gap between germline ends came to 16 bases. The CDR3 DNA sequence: TGCAGCGCCCACCCAGGGGCGGGAGCTTTCTTT. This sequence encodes CSAHPGAGAFF.

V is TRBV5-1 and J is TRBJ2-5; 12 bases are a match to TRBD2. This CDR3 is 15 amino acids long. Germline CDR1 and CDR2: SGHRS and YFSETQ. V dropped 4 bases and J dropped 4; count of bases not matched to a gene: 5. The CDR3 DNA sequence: TGCGCCAGCAGCGGTACTAGCGGGGGGCCAGAGACCCAGTACTTC. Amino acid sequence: CASSGTSGGPETQYF.

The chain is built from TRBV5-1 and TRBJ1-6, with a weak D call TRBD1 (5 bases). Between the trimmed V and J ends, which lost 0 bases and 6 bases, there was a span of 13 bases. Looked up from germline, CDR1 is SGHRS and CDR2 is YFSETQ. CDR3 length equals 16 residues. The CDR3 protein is CASSLGARVINSPLHF. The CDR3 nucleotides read TGCGCCAGCAGCTTGGGGGCCAGGGTAATTAATTCACCCCTCCACTTT.

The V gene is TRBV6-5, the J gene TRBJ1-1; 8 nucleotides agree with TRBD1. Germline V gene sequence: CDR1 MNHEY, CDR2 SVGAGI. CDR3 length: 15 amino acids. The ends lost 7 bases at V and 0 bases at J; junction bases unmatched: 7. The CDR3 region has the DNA TGTGCCAGCACCCCGGACAGGGTAATGAACACTGAAGCTTTCTTT. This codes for CASTPDRVMNTEAFF.

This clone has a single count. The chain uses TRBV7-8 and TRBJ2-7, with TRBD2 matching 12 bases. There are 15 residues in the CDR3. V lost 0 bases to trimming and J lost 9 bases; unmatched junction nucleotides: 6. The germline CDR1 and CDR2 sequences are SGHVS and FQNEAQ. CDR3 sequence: CASSLAASGGAAQYF. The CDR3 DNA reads TGTGCCAGCAGCTTAGCGGCTAGCGGGGGGGCTGCGCAGTACTTC.

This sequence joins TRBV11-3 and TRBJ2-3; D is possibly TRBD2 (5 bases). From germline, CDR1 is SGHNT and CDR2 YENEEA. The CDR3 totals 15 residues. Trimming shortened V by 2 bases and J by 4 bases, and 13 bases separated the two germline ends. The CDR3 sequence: CASSLYGESADTQYF. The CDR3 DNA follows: TGTGCCAGCAGCTTATATGGGGAGAGCGCAGATACGCAGTATTTT.